The present T cell receptor beta chain was sequenced within a study of blood T cell repertoires in COVID-19. About the study: PBMCs, B-cell-depleted T cells, or T cells provided the cDNA or gDNA that made up the material.

Participants were aged roughly 18 to 90 years, lived in under 30 US areas, and enrolled virtually. Resolution of symptoms, clearance, or two negative PCRs was present in recovered Cohort 3 donors. V lost 1 base to trimming and J lost 3 bases; unmatched junction nucleotides: 4. In germline, CDR1 is LGHDT, CDR2 YNNKEL (reference sequence). The CDR3 loop spans 15 amino acids. In the authors' workflow: The assay estimated nucleated cells by amplifying reference gene primers. This table comes from immunoSEQ multiplex PCR, and its TCRdb copy is limited to in-frame clones, with some not included. V, J and clone size were drawn from that table, and D and trimming were deduced from the DNA. The table has 250,000 to 350,000 clones, around 90% seen once.

The source of this sequence is a woman aged 25-40 years who had recovered from COVID-19. V usage is TRBV3-1 (or the pseudogene TRBV3-2) and J usage is TRBJ1-2, with 8 bases identical to TRBD1. The source material was PBMCs or T cells enriched from blood (not recorded which). Here the CDR3 reads CASSQGQGNYYGYTF. CDR3 DNA sequence: TGTGCCAGCAGCCAAGGACAGGGGAATTACTATGGCTACACCTTC.